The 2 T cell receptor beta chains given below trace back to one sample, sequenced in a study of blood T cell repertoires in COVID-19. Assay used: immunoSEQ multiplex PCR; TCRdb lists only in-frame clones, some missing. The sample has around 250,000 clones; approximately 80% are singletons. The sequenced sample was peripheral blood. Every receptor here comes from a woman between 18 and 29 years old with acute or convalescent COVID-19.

This CDR3 reads CASSLGLAPGELFF. The CDR3 nucleotides are TGTGCCAGCAGCTTAGGCCTAGCGCCCGGGGAGCTGTTTTTT. J is TRBJ2-2 and V is TRBV7-2; possible D gene TRBD2, 6 bases. Germline values: CDR1 SGHTA, CDR2 FQGNSA. The CDR3 contains 14 residues. V was trimmed by 1 base and J by 6 bases, leaving 9 bases between them.

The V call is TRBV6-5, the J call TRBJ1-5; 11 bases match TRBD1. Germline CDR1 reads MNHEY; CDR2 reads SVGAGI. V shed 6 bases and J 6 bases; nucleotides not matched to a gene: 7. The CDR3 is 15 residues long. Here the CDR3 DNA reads TGTGCCAGCAGCCGCGGACAGGGGGCAGGTCAGCCCCAGCATTTT. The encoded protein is CASSRGQGAGQPQHF.